This is a list of T cell receptor beta chains from one sample in a study of cytomegalovirus exposure and HLA in healthy donors. Generated by immunoSEQ multiplex PCR, the TCRdb table keeps only in-frame clones and is missing some. The sample yields 110,000 to 150,000 clones, around three quarters seen once. Sequenced material: PBMCs. These TCRs come from a woman in her thirties or forties in good health and CMV-seronegative. The CDR3 runs from the conserved cysteine through the conserved F or W. A D gene is named only where the DNA matches it firmly. Rows give clone size only sometimes, using once, few, many, or a class for an expanded clone.

v_gene,d_gene,j_gene,abundance,CDR3nt,CDR3aa
TRBV21-1,NA,TRBJ1-3,NA,TGTGCCAGGGACCGGACAGGTGCTGGAAACACCATATATTTT,CARDRTGAGNTIYF
TRBV19,NA,TRBJ1-3,few,TGTGCCGTCGCCGGGGGGATCCGAAACACCATATATTTT,CAVAGGIRNTIYF
TRBV5-4,TRBD2,TRBJ2-3,few,TGTGCCAGCAGCTTATGGCGGGAGGGCGGAACAGATACGCAGTATTTT,CASSLWREGGTDTQYF
TRBV30,NA,TRBJ2-7,NA,TGCGCCTGGAACCTTATACCGGGACACAGAAACTACGAGCAGTACTTC,CAWNLIPGHRNYEQYF
TRBV5-6,NA,TRBJ2-5,NA,TGTGCCAGCAGTTGGGGTTCGGGGAAAGAGACCCAGTACTTC,CASSWGSGKETQYF
TRBV6-1,NA,TRBJ2-5,NA,TGTGCCAGCAGTGAAACAGGGAGTGAGACCCAGTACTTC,CASSETGSETQYF
TRBV5-1,NA,TRBJ1-3,NA,TGCGCCAGCAGCGCGCAGGGTGCCGGAAACACCATATATTTT,CASSAQGAGNTIYF
TRBV5-1,NA,TRBJ2-1,once,TGCGCCAGCAGCGACAACTACAATGAGCAGTTCTTC,CASSDNYNEQFF
TRBV28,TRBD1,TRBJ2-7,NA,TGTGCCAGCAGGCCGACAGGGAACGCCGAGCAGTACTTC,CASRPTGNAEQYF
TRBV10-1,TRBD2,TRBJ2-1,NA,TGCGCCAGCAGATCCCAAGCGGGAGGGCCTAGGTTCTTC,CASRSQAGGPRFF
TRBV28,NA,TRBJ2-5,NA,TGTGCCAGCAGTCCTCGCGGGACAGTCCAAGAGACCCAGTACTTC,CASSPRGTVQETQYF
TRBV30,TRBD1,TRBJ2-2,NA,TGTGCCTGGATGGGACAGGGAGGCACCGGGGAGCTGTTTTTT,CAWMGQGGTGELFF
TRBV28,NA,TRBJ1-3,NA,TGTGCCAGCAGTTTTGCGGGGGCCTCTGGAAACACCATATATTTT,CASSFAGASGNTIYF
TRBV5-1,NA,TRBJ2-7,NA,TGCGCCAGCAGCGAGGGCTACGAGCAGTACTTC,CASSEGYEQYF
TRBV6-1,NA,TRBJ2-4,once,TGTGCCAGCACCGATGCCGACAGAGACGAGTACTTC,CASTDADRDEYF
TRBV6-1,NA,TRBJ1-1,few,TGTGCCAGCAGAACGAGAATCCCGAACACTGAAGCTTTCTTT,CASRTRIPNTEAFF